The source of this TCR beta chain is a study of cytomegalovirus exposure and HLA in healthy donors. The germline V and J ends were trimmed by 4 bases and 4 bases, with 12 bases remaining between them. CDR1 and CDR2 (germline): GTSNPN, SVGIG (reference sequence). CDR3 length equals 13 residues. Whole-study results and caveats: Follow-up analysis found HLA locus-dependent TCR association rates, highest for DRB1 and lowest for HLA-C.

Notes on this clone: The antigen is undetermined.

PCR used 60 Vbeta primers and 13 Jbeta primers. Generated by immunoSEQ multiplex PCR, the TCRdb table keeps only in-frame clones and is missing some. The data show around 170,000 clones, 77% seen once. This chain connects TRBV30 to TRBJ2-3; D is perhaps TRBD2 (6 bases). The sample comprised PBMCs. The receptor was derived from a young man in good health and CMV-seronegative. CDR3 sequence reads: CAWNLGGPDTQYF. Here the CDR3 DNA reads TGTGCCTGGAACTTGGGAGGACCAGATACGCAGTATTTT.